The next 3 T cell receptor beta chains were all read from a single sample in a study of cytomegalovirus exposure and HLA in healthy donors. The PCR ran on 60 Vbeta and 13 Jbeta primers. The data were produced by immunoSEQ multiplex PCR, yet TCRdb's version contains in-frame clones alone and is incomplete. The sample records under 150,000 clones, approximately 80% being singletons. The sequencing sample was made of PBMCs. The receptors come from a woman aged 18-29 years in good health and CMV-seronegative.

The V call is TRBV2, the J call TRBJ2-1; 9 bases align to TRBD2. Germline lookup yields CDR1 SNHLY and CDR2 FYNNEI. Trimming removed 6 bases from V and 7 bases from J; junction bases left unmatched: 7. CDR3 length: 14 residues. In nucleotides, the CDR3 is TGTGCCAGCAGGTCCGGGACTAGCTCGAATGAGCAGTTCTTC. Protein: CASRSGTSSNEQFF. Full variable domain (rest looked up from reference TRBV2 and TRBJ2-1): EPEVTQTPSHQVTQMGQEVILRCVPISNHLYFYWYRQILGQKVEFLVSFYNNEISEKSEIFDDQFSVERPDGSNFTLKIRSTKLEDSAMYFCASRSGTSSNEQFFGPGTRLTVL.

This clone was detected once. The chain uses TRBV11-2 and TRBJ2-1, with D tentatively TRBD2 (5 bases). The CDR3 runs 14 residues. Germline CDR1 is SGHAT and CDR2 is FQNNGV. Deletions cut 7 bases from V and 5 bases from J, with 15 bases between. The CDR3 is CASTPLRANNEQFF. CDR3 in DNA: TGTGCCAGCACCCCCTTGCGGGCCAACAATGAGCAGTTCTTC.

The chain links TRBV10-2 to TRBJ2-7; TRBD2 matches at 8 bases. After removal of 0 bases from V and 8 bases from J, the junction contained 3 bases not matched to a gene. The CDR3 spans 13 residues. Germline loops: CDR1 WSHSY, CDR2 SAAADI. CDR3 sequence: CASSESSGNQQYF. CDR3 DNA sequence: TGCGCCAGCAGTGAGTCTAGCGGGAATCAGCAGTACTTC.